This TCR beta chain came from a study of blood T cell repertoires in COVID-19. About the study: Italy, Spain and the United States were the sources of the convalescent and acute COVID-19 samples. PBMCs, B-cell-depleted T cells, or T cells provided the cDNA or gDNA that made up the material.

This CDR3 is 13 amino acids long. Per the germline V gene, CDR1 is SNHLY and CDR2 is FYNNEI. Trimming at V came to 4 bases and at J to 2 bases, leaving 0 bases not matched to a gene. In its sample, this clone was seen a few times. The method was immunoSEQ multiplex PCR; TCRdb's version includes in-frame clones alone and lacks a portion of them. This sample has just under 65,000 clones; roughly 80% occur once, and the top ten carry 35% to 50%. The chain employs TRBV2 and TRBJ2-5, with TRBD1 matching over 8 bases. Input material: peripheral blood. This clonotype originated in a human donor in a cohort sampled during active COVID-19. The CDR3 region has the DNA TGTGCCAGCAGTGGGACAGGGCAAGAGACCCAGTACTTC. It specifies CASSGTGQETQYF.